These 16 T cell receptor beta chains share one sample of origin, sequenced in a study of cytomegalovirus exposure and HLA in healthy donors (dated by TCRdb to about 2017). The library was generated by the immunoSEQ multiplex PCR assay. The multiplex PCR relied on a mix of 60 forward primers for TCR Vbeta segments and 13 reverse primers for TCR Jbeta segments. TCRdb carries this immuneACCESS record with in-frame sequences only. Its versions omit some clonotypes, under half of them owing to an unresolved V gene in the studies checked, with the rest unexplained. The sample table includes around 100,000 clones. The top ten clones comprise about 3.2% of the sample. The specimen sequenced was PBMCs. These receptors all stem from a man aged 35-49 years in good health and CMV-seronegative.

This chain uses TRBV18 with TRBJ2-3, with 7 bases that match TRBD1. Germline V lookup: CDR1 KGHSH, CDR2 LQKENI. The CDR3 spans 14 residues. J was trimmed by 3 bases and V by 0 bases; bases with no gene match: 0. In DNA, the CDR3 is TGTGCCAGCTCACCACCACAGGGGACAGATACGCAGTATTTT. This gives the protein CASSPPQGTDTQYF.

The CDR3 protein is CASSLTGGVGAFF. CDR3 DNA: TGTGCCAGCAGCTTAACAGGGGGGGTGGGTGCTTTCTTT. The genes are TRBV5-4 and TRBJ1-1; 8 bases agree with TRBD1. The CDR3 is made up of 13 amino acids. After removal of 2 bases from V and 11 bases from J, the junction contained 8 bases not matched to a gene. The germline CDR1 and CDR2 sequences are SGHNT and YYREEE (reference sequence).

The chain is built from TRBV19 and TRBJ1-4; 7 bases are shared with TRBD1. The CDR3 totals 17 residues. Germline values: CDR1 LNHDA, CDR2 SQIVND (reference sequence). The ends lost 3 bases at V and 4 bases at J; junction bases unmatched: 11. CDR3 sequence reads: CASSIAPPRGRNEKLFF. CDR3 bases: TGTGCCAGTAGTATTGCCCCGCCGAGGGGGCGTAATGAAAAACTGTTTTTT.

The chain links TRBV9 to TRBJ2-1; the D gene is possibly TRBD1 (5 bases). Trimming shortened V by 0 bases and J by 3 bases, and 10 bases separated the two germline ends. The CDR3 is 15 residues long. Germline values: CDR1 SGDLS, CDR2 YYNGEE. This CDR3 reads CASSVVGADYNEQFF. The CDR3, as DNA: TGTGCCAGCAGCGTAGTAGGGGCTGACTACAATGAGCAGTTCTTC.

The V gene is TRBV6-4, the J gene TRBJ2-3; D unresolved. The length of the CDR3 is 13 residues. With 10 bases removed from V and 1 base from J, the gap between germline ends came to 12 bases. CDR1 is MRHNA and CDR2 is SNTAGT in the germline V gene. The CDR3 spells CATSRIGTDTQYF. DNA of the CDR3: TGTGCCACGTCTAGGATCGGCACAGATACGCAGTATTTT.

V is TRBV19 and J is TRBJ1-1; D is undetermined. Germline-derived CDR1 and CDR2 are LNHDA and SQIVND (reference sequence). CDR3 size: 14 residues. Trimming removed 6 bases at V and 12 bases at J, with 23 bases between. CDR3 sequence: CASRAGVGEGMTFF. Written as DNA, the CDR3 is TGTGCCAGTAGGGCAGGAGTTGGAGAGGGAATGACTTTCTTT.

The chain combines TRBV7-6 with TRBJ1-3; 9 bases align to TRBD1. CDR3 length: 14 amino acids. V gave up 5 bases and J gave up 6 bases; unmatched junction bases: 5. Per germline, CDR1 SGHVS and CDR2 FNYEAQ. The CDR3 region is CASSPGQGLNTIYF. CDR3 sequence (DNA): TGTGCCAGCAGCCCTGGACAGGGGTTAAACACCATATATTTT.

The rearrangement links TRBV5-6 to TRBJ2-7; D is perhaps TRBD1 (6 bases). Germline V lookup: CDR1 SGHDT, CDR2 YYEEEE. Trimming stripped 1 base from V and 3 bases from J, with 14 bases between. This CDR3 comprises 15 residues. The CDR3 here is CASSLPDSGLYEQYF. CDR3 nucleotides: TGTGCCAGCAGCTTGCCGGACAGTGGCCTCTACGAGCAGTACTTC.

The CDR3 DNA follows: TGTGCCAGCAGCCCCCTGCTAGGGGTGGAGACCCAGTACTTC. This translates into CASSPLLGVETQYF. The chain is built from TRBV7-2 and TRBJ2-5; TRBD1 might be the D (5 bases). CDR3 size: 14 residues. The germline V gene encodes CDR1 SGHTA and CDR2 FQGNSA. With 5 bases removed from V and 5 bases from J, the gap between germline ends came to 15 bases.

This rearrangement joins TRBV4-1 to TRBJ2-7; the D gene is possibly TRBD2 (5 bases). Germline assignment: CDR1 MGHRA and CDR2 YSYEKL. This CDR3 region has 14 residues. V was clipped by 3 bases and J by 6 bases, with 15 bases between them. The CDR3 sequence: CASSHTVTGFEQYF. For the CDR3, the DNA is TGCGCCAGCAGCCATACGGTCACGGGGTTCGAGCAGTACTTC.

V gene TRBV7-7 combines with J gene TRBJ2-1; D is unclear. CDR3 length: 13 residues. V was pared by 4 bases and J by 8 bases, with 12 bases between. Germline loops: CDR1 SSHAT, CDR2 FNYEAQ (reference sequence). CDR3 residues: CASSSSAVHEQFF. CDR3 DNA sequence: TGTGCCAGCAGCTCTTCGGCGGTCCATGAGCAGTTCTTC.

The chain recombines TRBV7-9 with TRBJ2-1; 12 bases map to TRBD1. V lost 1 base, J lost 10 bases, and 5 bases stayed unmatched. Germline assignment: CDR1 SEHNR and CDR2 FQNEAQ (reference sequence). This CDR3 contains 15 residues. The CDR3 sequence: CASSLGGQGAEEQFF. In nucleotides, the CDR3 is TGTGCCAGCAGCTTAGGGGGACAGGGGGCAGAAGAGCAGTTCTTC. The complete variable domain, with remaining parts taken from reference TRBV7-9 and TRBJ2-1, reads DTGVSQNPRHKITKRGQNVTFRCDPISEHNRLYWYRQTLGQGPEFLTYFQNEAQLEKSRLLSDRFSAERPKGSFSTLEIQRTEQGDSAMYLCASSLGGQGAEEQFFGPGTRLTVL.

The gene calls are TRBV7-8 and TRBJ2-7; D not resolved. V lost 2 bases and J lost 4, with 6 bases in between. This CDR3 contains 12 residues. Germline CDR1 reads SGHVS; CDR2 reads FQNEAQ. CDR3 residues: CASSLTPYEQYF. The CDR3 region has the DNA TGTGCCAGCAGCTTAACACCTTACGAGCAGTACTTC.

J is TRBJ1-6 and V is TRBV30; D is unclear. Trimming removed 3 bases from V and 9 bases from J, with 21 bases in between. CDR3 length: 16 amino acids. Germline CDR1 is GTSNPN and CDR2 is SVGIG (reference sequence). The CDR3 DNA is TGTGCCTGGAGCGTTAAACTCGCGGGAGAGGGTTCACCCCTCCACTTT. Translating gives CAWSVKLAGEGSPLHF.

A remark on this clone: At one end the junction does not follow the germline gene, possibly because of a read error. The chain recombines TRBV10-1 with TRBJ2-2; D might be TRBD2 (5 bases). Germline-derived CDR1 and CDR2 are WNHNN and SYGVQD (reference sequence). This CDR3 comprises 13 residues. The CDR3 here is CASTATRTGELFF. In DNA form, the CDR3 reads TGCGCCAGCACCGCGACCCGGACCGGGGAGCTGTTCTTT.

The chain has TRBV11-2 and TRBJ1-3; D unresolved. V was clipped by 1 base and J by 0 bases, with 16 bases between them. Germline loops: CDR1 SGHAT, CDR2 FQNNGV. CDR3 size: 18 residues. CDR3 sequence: CASSLGPQVGSSGNTIYF. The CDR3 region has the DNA TGTGCCAGCAGCTTAGGGCCCCAGGTGGGGAGCTCTGGAAACACCATATATTTT.